These T cell receptor beta chains were read from a single sample in a study of blood T cells in healthy people across ages. One entry per CDR3 protein, called by TCRdb with MiXCR from the 5' RACE reads. The table lists about 800,000 distinct CDR3 sequences, 20% to 25% of them singletons. The data were also submitted as part of a second study, on T cells of mothers and their children.

The sequenced material came from blood. Receptor source: a boy aged 5-17 years in good health. Both conserved end residues are trimmed from each CDR3. Each record gives: J gene, V gene, CDR3 protein.

TRBJ2-7 TRBV28 ASSPASITRSYEQY
TRBJ2-1 TRBV24-1 ATSDLGAKGYNEQF
TRBJ2-5 TRBV15 ATSRVVGSLQETQY
TRBJ1-4 TRBV12-3/TRBV12-4 ASSSDRIVEKLF
TRBJ2-7 TRBV28 ASSFGVGGSYEQY
TRBJ2-7 TRBV5-1 ASSLDRGRTNEQY
TRBJ2-3 TRBV6-6 ASSYVSYKDTQY
TRBJ1-1 TRBV20-1 SARPRVGTEAF
TRBJ1-1 TRBV7-6 ASSFSSYTEAF
TRBJ2-7 TRBV19 ASSISGSGYEQY
TRBJ2-7 TRBV12-3/TRBV12-4 ASSPLALSSYEQY
TRBJ1-1 TRBV5-4 ASSLVATGTEAF
TRBJ1-1 TRBV27 ASSGAVGTEAF
TRBJ1-2 TRBV10-3 AISESGRSNYGYT
TRBJ2-3 TRBV4-3 ASSQDGLGRDTQY
TRBJ2-3 TRBV6-5 ATQLSGTPGDTQY
TRBJ2-2 TRBV6-2/TRBV6-3 ASSYPLGPGELF
TRBJ2-7 TRBV20-1 SARYREGYEQY
TRBJ2-7 TRBV5-1 ASSRGGTAPYEQY
TRBJ1-2 TRBV29-1 SVALTGGVYGYT
TRBJ1-4 TRBV2 AGQETPEKLF
TRBJ1-4 TRBV29-1 SVGQGRTGEKLF
TRBJ1-2 TRBV7-9 ASSLTTSPGGYT
TRBJ2-7 TRBV20-1 SARDEASGRGPEQY
TRBJ1-2 TRBV27 ASSRTGREDGYT
TRBJ2-1 TRBV5-1 ASVGSYNEQF
TRBJ2-1 TRBV27 ASSSVLLAGYNEQF
TRBJ1-1 TRBV5-4 ASSLYVNTEAF
TRBJ2-7 TRBV6-5 ASSTGRKGPHEQY
TRBJ2-5 TRBV9 ASSEMGLAGQETQY
TRBJ2-5 TRBV6-1 ASSEYVGGAETQY
TRBJ2-1 TRBV9 ASSASLGSSYNEQF
TRBJ1-1 TRBV12-3/TRBV12-4 ASKGDTEAF
TRBJ2-6 TRBV28 ASKLGAAGANVLT
TRBJ2-5 TRBV6-5 ASSYQAIGLAGSGRETQY
TRBJ2-5 TRBV4-1 ASRRRGTEQETQY
TRBJ2-1 TRBV7-3 ASSFDRGAGEQF
TRBJ1-2 TRBV12-3/TRBV12-4 ASSLYRGLGYT
TRBJ2-1 TRBV6-2/TRBV6-3 ASGQTYNEQF
TRBJ1-4 TRBV4-3 ASSQEGQGFATNEKLF
TRBJ1-2 TRBV9 ASRGTDYGYT
TRBJ2-7 TRBV7-2 ASSLAALATYEQY
TRBJ2-4 TRBV7-8 ASSLPDTGLIQY
- TRBV20-1 SARPIAGGSGQY
TRBJ2-5 TRBV29-1 SVTGRLSQETQY
TRBJ1-5 TRBV6-2/TRBV6-3 ASSNWSNQPQH